This paragraph reports one TCR beta chain. The method was immunoSEQ multiplex PCR; TCRdb's version includes in-frame clones alone and lacks a portion of them. The table includes approximately 99,000 clones, approximately 86% detected once. Germline values: CDR1 SNHLY, CDR2 FYNNEI. The CDR3 is made up of 11 amino acids. V shed 8 bases and J shed 3 bases, with 7 bases lying between them. These data belong to a study of blood T cell repertoires in COVID-19. For the study at large: Material from acute and convalescent COVID-19 was sourced from the United States, Italy and Spain.

The sample taken for sequencing was peripheral blood. The TCR sequence derives from a woman aged 60-70 years in a cohort sampled during active or convalescent COVID-19. This rearrangement joins TRBV2 to TRBJ2-5, with D possibly matching TRBD2 (5 bases). In nucleotides, the CDR3 is TGTGCCAGCTCCGGGAAAGAGACCCAGTACTTC. Protein sequence: CASSGKETQYF.